Listed below are T cell receptor beta chains from one sample, sequenced in a study of T cell responses to AZD1222 COVID-19 vaccine. TCRdb's copy holds only in-frame clones and misses some; the assay was immunoSEQ multiplex PCR. The repertoire holds 100,000 to 150,000 clones, with just over 90% as singletons. Sequencing used peripheral blood, obtained 28 days after the second AZD1222 dose. These receptor sequences come from an adult who received the AZD1222 COVID-19 vaccine. The CDR3 runs from the conserved cysteine through the conserved F or W. A D gene is named only where the DNA matches it firmly. Size values are once, few and many counts, or a class for expanded clones, and some rows have none.

J,size,V,D,DNA,CDR3
TRBJ1-2,NA,TRBV5-5,NA,TGTGCCAGCAGCTTCTCAGGGCCCACCTATGGCTACACCTTC,CASSFSGPTYGYTF
TRBJ2-7,NA,TRBV5-4,TRBD2,TGTGCCAGCAGCGAGGGACCTTCACGCGGGGGGGAGCAGTACTTC,CASSEGPSRGGEQYF
TRBJ2-6,NA,TRBV5-4,NA,TGTGCCAGCAGCTTGGGTTACGTCCTGACTTTC,CASSLGYVLTF
TRBJ1-1,NA,TRBV20-1,NA,TGCAGTGCTAGTCTTTCAGGCATAGGGAACACTGAAGCTTTCTTT,CSASLSGIGNTEAFF
TRBJ2-3,NA,TRBV5-1,NA,TGCGCCAGCAGCCCACAAACAGCGGATACGCAGTATTTT,CASSPQTADTQYF
TRBJ1-3,NA,TRBV3-1/TRBV3-2,TRBD1,TGTGCCAGCACTGAAGTGGGAGGGGGCGGTGGAAACACCATATATTTT,CASTEVGGGGGNTIYF
TRBJ2-5,NA,TRBV5-1,NA,TGCGCCAGCAGCCCTTGGGGGGCGGACCAAGAGACCCAGTACTTC,CASSPWGADQETQYF
TRBJ2-2,few,TRBV10-3,TRBD1,TGTGCCATCAGCGGAGATGGCGGGACAGGGTTTTACACCGGGGAGCTGTTTTTT,CAISGDGGTGFYTGELFF
TRBJ2-3,NA,TRBV7-6,TRBD2,TGTGCCAGCAGCTTAGAGCGGGGGAGAGGGCACAAGACAGATACGCAGTATTTT,CASSLERGRGHKTDTQYF
TRBJ2-1,NA,TRBV20-1,NA,TGCAGTGCTAGTGGGCTCTTCTCTTCCGAGCAGTTCTTC,CSASGLFSSEQFF
TRBJ2-5,NA,TRBV4-1,TRBD1,TGCGCCAGCAGCCAGTCCGGGACAGGTCTCCAGTACTTC,CASSQSGTGLQYF
TRBJ2-1,NA,TRBV27,NA,TGTGCCAGCAGTTTATCCCTCGGGGGAACGTACTACAATGAGCAGTTCTTC,CASSLSLGGTYYNEQFF
TRBJ2-7,NA,TRBV10-3,NA,TGTGCCATCGAGGCAGGGCTCTCCTACGAGCAGTACTTC,CAIEAGLSYEQYF
TRBJ2-3,NA,TRBV11-3,TRBD2,TGTGCCAGCAGCCCGGGGACTAGCGGGATCATCACAGATACGCAGTATTTT,CASSPGTSGIITDTQYF
TRBJ1-6,NA,TRBV30,TRBD1,TGTGCCTGGAGTGTACGTGGGACAGGCAAAAATTCACCCCTCCACTTT,CAWSVRGTGKNSPLHF
TRBJ2-5,NA,TRBV12-5,NA,TGTGCCCTCTATCCGAACGGTCTCACAGGGCTTATTATGTTGGAGACCCAGTACTTC,CALYPNGLTGLIMLETQYF
TRBJ1-6,NA,TRBV6-1,NA,TGTGCCAGCAGTGCAAACCGGGCTCAAGAAGGGAATTCACCCCTCCACTTT,CASSANRAQEGNSPLHF
TRBJ1-5,NA,TRBV18,NA,TGTGCCAGCTCACCCCAGGGAAATAGCAATCAGCCCCAGCATTTT,CASSPQGNSNQPQHF
TRBJ2-6,NA,TRBV7-6,TRBD2,TGTGCCAGCAGCTTAGTACCGGGAGGGCCAGGTGGGGCCAACGTCCTGACTTTC,CASSLVPGGPGGANVLTF
TRBJ2-7,NA,TRBV15,NA,TGTGCCACCAGCAGAGTACGTGCGGGCGAGCAGTACTTC,CATSRVRAGEQYF
TRBJ2-5,NA,TRBV2,TRBD2,TGTGCCAGCACGGTGGCACTAGCGGGAGGCAGGCGGATTGGGACCCAGTACTTC,CASTVALAGGRRIGTQYF
TRBJ1-6,NA,TRBV18,NA,TGTGCCAGCTCACCAGTCAGGGATTCACCCCTCCACTTT,CASSPVRDSPLHF
TRBJ2-1,NA,TRBV7-9,NA,TGTGCCAGCAGCCCCTGGACGCTTAATGAGCAGTTCTTC,CASSPWTLNEQFF